The 8 T cell receptor beta chains below all came from one sample that was sequenced in a study of chemoradiotherapy in HPV16-positive cancers. The method was immunoSEQ multiplex PCR; TCRdb's version includes in-frame clones alone and lacks a portion of them. The data contain several thousand clones, about nine tenths of them singletons. Material: tumor tissue, obtained from a patient who underwent chemoradiotherapy. The receptors derive from a human donor with HPV-associated anogenital cancer.

The rearrangement joins TRBV5-1 to TRBJ2-1; unclear D gene. Looked up from germline, CDR1 is SGHRS and CDR2 is YFSETQ. CDR3 length: 12 residues. V was pared by 2 bases and J by 6 bases, with 6 bases between. The chain's CDR3 is CASSFSTNEQFF. The DNA of the CDR3 is TGCGCCAGCAGCTTCTCCACCAATGAGCAGTTCTTC.

This clone is labeled large. CDR3 DNA sequence: TGTGCCACCTCCCCTAGCGGGAGCGCAAATGAGCAGTTCTTC. Translated: CATSPSGSANEQFF. The chain has TRBV15 and TRBJ2-1, with TRBD2 matching 10 bases. The CDR3 consists of 14 residues. Germline V gene lookup returns CDR1 LNHNV and CDR2 YYDKDF (reference sequence). V lost 8 bases to trimming and J lost 7 bases; unmatched junction nucleotides: 8.

The chain carries TRBV27 and TRBJ2-2; 10 positions match TRBD1. CDR3 length: 15 amino acids. The germline CDR1 and CDR2 sequences are MNHEY and SMNVEV (reference sequence). Germline trimming cut 8 bases from V and 6 bases from J; bases unmatched to any gene: 9. The CDR3 sequence: CASGQETGGAGELFF. For the CDR3, the DNA is TGTGCCAGCGGCCAAGAGACAGGGGGCGCCGGGGAGCTGTTTTTT.

This chain uses TRBV4-2 with TRBJ2-5, with 8 bases matching TRBD1. Trimming took 0 bases from V and 5 from J; bases not matched to a gene: 2. The germline V gene encodes CDR1 LGHNA and CDR2 YNFKEQ. The CDR3 totals 14 residues. CDR3: CASSQETGVETQYF. The CDR3 DNA follows: TGTGCCAGCAGCCAAGAGACAGGGGTCGAGACCCAGTACTTC.

The chain employs TRBV30 and TRBJ1-5; perhaps TRBD1 as D (6 bases). The V end was cut by 3 bases, the J end by 7 bases, with 16 bases between. The CDR3 covers 14 residues. The germline gives CDR1 GTSNPN, CDR2 SVGIG (reference sequence). The CDR3 bases are TGTGCCTGGAGCCGGGGGCTCAATGGACAGCCCCAGCATTTT. This sequence encodes CAWSRGLNGQPQHF.

The rearrangement joins TRBV29-1 to TRBJ2-1; no reliable D call. Deletions cut 3 bases from V and 9 bases from J, with 15 bases between. This CDR3 is 13 amino acids long. CDR1 and CDR2 (germline): SQVTM, ANQGSEA. The CDR3 protein is CSVDRQNLREQFF. In DNA, the CDR3 is TGCAGCGTTGATAGGCAGAATCTCCGTGAGCAGTTCTTC.

This chain connects TRBV19 to TRBJ2-3; the D gene is possibly TRBD1 (6 bases). V dropped 2 bases and J dropped 2 bases, with 11 bases sitting between them. Germline CDR1 reads LNHDA; CDR2 reads SQIVND (reference sequence). This CDR3 region has 15 residues. This chain's CDR3 is CASSIQGRDTDTQYF. In nucleotides, the CDR3 is TGTGCCAGTAGTATACAGGGGCGCGACACAGATACGCAGTATTTT.

The chain joins TRBV6-1 to TRBJ1-2, with 12 bases aligning to TRBD1. V gave up 2 bases and J gave up 7 bases; unmatched junction bases: 5. The CDR3 is 15 amino acids. Germline lookup yields CDR1 MNHNS and CDR2 SASEGT. CDR3 bases: TGTGCCAGCAGTGAACCGGGACAGGGGGCGGGTGGCTACACCTTC. This sequence encodes CASSEPGQGAGGYTF.